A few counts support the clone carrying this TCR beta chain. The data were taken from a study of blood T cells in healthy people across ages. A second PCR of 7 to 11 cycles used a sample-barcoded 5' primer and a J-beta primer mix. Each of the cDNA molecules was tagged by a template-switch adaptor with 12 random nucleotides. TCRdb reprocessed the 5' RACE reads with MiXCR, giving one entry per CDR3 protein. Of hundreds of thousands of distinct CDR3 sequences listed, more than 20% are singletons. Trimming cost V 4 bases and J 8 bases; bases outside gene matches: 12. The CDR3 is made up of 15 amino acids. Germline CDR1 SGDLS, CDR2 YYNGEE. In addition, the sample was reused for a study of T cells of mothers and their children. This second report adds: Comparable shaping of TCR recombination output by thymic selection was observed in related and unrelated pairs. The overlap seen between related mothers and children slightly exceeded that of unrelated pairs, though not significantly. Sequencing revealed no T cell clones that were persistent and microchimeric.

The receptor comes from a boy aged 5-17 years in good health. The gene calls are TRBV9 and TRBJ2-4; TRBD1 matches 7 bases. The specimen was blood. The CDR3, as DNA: TGTGCCAGCAGCCCCCGGGACAGCCAGACGGACATTCAGTACTTC. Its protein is CASSPRDSQTDIQYF.